This T cell receptor beta chain came from a study of blood T cell repertoires in COVID-19. Study as a whole: PBMCs, B-cell-depleted T cells, or T cells provided the cDNA or gDNA that made up the material.

This clone appeared a few times. The CDR3 is made up of 14 amino acids. J was trimmed by 1 base and V by 7 bases; bases with no gene match: 6. CDR1 and CDR2 (germline): MNHEY, SVGAGI. The repertoire was sequenced with immunoSEQ multiplex PCR; TCRdb's copy has only in-frame clones and lacks some. The sample carries over 100,000 clones, roughly 84% recorded once. This chain links TRBV6-5 with TRBJ1-1; 7 nucleotides align to TRBD1. This clonotype originated in a woman of 80 years or more with active or convalescent COVID-19. Sequenced material: peripheral blood. The CDR3 nucleotides read TGTGCCAGCAATATTGGACAGGCGAACACTGAAGCTTTCTTT. Its translation: CASNIGQANTEAFF.